The clone carrying this TCR beta chain has ten or more counts. On each TCR cDNA molecule, a unique molecular identifier was present. One entry per CDR3 protein, called by TCRdb with MiXCR from the 5' RACE reads. The table lists 45,000 to 50,000 distinct CDR3 sequences, about 11% of them singletons. This sample is part of a study of spatial heterogeneity in lung cancer. Time point here: blood at routine non-recurrence follow-up after resection. Extraction of whole RNA from tumor, nontumor lung or frozen PBMC preceded unsorted sequencing. The CDR3 has 15 residues. Per germline, CDR1 DFQATT and CDR2 SNEGSKA (reference sequence). V was pared by 1 base and J by 5 bases, with 14 bases between.

The receptor was derived from a male donor with early-stage non-small cell lung cancer. The chain uses TRBV20-1 and TRBJ2-2; a possible D gene is TRBD2 (5 bases). The material was PBMCs, obtained at follow-up. The CDR3: CSARAFEGETGELFF. CDR3 coding DNA: TGCAGTGCTAGAGCTTTTGAGGGAGAGACCGGGGAGCTGTTTTTT.